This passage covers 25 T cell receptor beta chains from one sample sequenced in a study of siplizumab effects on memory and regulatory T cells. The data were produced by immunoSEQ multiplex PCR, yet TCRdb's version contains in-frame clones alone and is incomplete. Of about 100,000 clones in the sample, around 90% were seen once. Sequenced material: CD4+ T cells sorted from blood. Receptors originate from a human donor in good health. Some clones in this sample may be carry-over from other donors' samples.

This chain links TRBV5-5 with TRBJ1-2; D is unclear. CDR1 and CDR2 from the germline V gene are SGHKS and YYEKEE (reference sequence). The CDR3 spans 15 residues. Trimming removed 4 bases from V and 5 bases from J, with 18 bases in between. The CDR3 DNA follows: TGTGCCAGCAGCGACGGGTTGGGATCGATATATGGCTACACCTTC. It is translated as CASSDGLGSIYGYTF.

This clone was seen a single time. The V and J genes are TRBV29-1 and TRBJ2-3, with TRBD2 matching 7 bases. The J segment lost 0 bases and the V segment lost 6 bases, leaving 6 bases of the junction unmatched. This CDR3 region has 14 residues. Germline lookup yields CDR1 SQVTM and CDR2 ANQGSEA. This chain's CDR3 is CSVDKRESTDTQYF. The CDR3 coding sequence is TGCAGCGTCGACAAGCGGGAAAGCACAGATACGCAGTATTTT.

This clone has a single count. DNA of the CDR3: TGTGCCAGTAGTATGGGCAGGGGGGCAGGGAACACTGAAGCTTTCTTT. Translation: CASSMGRGAGNTEAFF. This chain connects TRBV19 to TRBJ1-1; 7 positions agree with TRBD1. The CDR3 loop spans 16 amino acids. The V gene end was trimmed by 3 bases and the J gene end by 1 base; junction bases not matched to a gene: 8. The V gene's germline CDR1 is LNHDA and CDR2 SQIVND (reference sequence).

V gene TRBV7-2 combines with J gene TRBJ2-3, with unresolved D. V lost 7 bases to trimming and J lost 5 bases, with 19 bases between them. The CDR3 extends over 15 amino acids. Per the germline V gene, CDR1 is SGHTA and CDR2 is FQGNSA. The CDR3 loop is CASNLIARLGDTQYF. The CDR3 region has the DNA TGTGCCAGCAACCTAATAGCCAGATTAGGAGATACGCAGTATTTT.

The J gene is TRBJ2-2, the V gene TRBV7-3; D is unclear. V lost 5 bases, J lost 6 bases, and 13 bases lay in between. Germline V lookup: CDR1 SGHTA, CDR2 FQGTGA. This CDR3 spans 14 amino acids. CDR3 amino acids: CASSANGGAGELFF. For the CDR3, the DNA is TGTGCCAGCAGCGCCAACGGCGGAGCCGGGGAGCTGTTTTTT. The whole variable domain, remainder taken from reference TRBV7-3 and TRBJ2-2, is GAGVSQTPSNKVTEKGKYVELRCDPISGHTALYWYRQSLGQGPEFLIYFQGTGAADDSGLPNDRFFAVRPEGSVSTLKIQRTERGDSAVYLCASSANGGAGELFFGEGSRLTVL.

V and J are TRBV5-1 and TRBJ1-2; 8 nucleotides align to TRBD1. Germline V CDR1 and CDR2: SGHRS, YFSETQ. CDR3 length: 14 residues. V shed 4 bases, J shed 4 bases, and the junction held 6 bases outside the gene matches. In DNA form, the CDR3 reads TGCGCCAGCAGCCCCACGACAGGGGCCTATGGCTACACCTTC. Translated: CASSPTTGAYGYTF.

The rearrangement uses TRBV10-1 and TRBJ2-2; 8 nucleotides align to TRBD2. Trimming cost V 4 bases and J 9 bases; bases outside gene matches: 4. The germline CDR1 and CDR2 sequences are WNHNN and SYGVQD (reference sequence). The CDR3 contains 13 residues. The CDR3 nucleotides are TGCGCCAGCAGTGCAATAGCGGGAAGGGAGCTGTTTTTT. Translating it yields CASSAIAGRELFF.

The CDR3 nucleotides read TGCGCCAGCAGTCAATTTCCGGGACAGAGGGGCTACACCTTC. Encoded protein: CASSQFPGQRGYTF. J is TRBJ1-2 and V is TRBV23-1; 7 bases align to TRBD1. TRBV23-1 is reported as an ORF; its role is uncertain. With 1 base clipped from V and 8 bases from J, the junction kept 7 bases outside the gene matches. CDR3 size: 14 residues.

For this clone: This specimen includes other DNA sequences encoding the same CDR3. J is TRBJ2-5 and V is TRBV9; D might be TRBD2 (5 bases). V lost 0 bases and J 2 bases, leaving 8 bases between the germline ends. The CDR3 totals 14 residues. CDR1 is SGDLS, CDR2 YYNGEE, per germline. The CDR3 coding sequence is TGTGCCAGCAGCGTAGACAGAGGGCAAGAGACCCAGTACTTC. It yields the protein CASSVDRGQETQYF.

DNA for the CDR3: TGTGCCAGCAGCTTAGATCGAGGGGAGCTGTTTTTT. It specifies CASSLDRGELFF. The rearrangement joins TRBV11-2 to TRBJ2-2; D gene unclear. CDR1 is SGHAT, CDR2 FQNNGV, per germline. The CDR3 loop spans 12 amino acids. V gave up 0 bases and J gave up 8 bases, with 4 bases separating them. Using reference TRBV11-2 and TRBJ2-2 for the parts outside the CDR3, the full variable domain is EAGVAQSPRYKIIEKRQSVAFWCNPISGHATLYWYQQILGQGPKLLIQFQNNGVVDDSQLPKDRFSAERLKGVDSTLKIQPAKLEDSAVYLCASSLDRGELFFGEGSRLTVL.

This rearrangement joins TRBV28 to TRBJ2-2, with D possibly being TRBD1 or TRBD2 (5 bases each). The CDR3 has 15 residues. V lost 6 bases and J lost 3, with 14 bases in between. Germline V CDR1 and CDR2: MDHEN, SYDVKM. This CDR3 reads CASRNAGDDTGELFF. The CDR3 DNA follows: TGTGCCAGCAGAAATGCCGGGGACGACACCGGGGAGCTGTTTTTT.

The CDR3 DNA follows: TGTGCCAGCAGTGAATCGAGAAGTAGCAATCAGCCCCAGCATTTT. Translated: CASSESRSSNQPQHF. The chain joins TRBV2 to TRBJ1-5; D call uncertain. The CDR3 runs to 15 residues. Trimming removed 2 bases from V and 0 bases from J, with 8 bases in between. CDR1 SNHLY and CDR2 FYNNEI come from the germline V gene.

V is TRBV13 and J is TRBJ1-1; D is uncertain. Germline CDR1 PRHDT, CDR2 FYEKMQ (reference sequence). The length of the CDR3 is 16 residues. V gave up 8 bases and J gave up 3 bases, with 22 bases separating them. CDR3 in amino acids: CASRRYFIRSDTEAFF. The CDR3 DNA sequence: TGTGCCAGCCGCAGGTATTTTATACGTTCGGACACTGAAGCTTTCTTT. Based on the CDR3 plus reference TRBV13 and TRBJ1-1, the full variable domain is AAGVIQSPRHLIKEKRETATLKCYPIPRHDTVYWYQQGPGQDPQFLISFYEKMQSDKGSIPDRFSAQQFSDYHSELNMSSLELGDSALYFCASRRYFIRSDTEAFFGQGTRLTVV.

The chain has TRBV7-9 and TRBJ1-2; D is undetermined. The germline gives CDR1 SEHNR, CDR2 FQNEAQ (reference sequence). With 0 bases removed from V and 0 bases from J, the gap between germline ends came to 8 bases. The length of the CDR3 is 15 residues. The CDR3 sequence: CASSLAQVANYGYTF. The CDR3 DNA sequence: TGTGCCAGCAGCTTAGCGCAAGTAGCTAACTATGGCTACACCTTC.

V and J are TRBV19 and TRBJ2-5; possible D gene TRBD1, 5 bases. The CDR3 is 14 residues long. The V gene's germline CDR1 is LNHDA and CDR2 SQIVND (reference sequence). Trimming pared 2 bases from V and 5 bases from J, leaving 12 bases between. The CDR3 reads CASSIQAGKETQYF. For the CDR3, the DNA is TGTGCCAGTAGTATACAGGCAGGGAAGGAGACCCAGTACTTC. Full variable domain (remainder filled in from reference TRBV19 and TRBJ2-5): DGGITQSPKYLFRKEGQNVTLSCEQNLNHDAMYWYRQDPGQGLRLIYYSQIVNDFQKGDIAEGYSVSREKKESFPLTVTSAQKNPTAFYLCASSIQAGKETQYFGPGTRLLVL.

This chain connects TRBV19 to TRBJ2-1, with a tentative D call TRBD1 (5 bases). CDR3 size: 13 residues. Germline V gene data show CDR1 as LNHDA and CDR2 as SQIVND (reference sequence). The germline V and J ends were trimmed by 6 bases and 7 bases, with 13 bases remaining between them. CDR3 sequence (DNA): TGTGCCAGTAGCCTTGGGGCTGGAAATGAGCAGTTCTTC. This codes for CASSLGAGNEQFF.

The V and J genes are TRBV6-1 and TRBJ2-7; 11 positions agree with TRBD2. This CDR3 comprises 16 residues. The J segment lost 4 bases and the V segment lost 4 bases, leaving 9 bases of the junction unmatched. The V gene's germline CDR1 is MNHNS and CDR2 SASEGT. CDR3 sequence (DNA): TGTGCCAGCAGTGGGGCTAGCGGGAGGATCGATTACGAGCAGTACTTC. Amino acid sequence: CASSGASGRIDYEQYF.

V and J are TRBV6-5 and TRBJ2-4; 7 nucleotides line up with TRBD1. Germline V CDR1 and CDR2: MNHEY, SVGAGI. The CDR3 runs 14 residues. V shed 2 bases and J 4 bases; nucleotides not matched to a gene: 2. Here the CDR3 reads CASSYGTAKNIQYF. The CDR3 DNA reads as TGTGCCAGCAGTTACGGGACAGCTAAAAACATTCAGTACTTC.

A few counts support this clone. CDR3 residues: CASSLSGELFF. The CDR3 DNA is TGCGCCAGCAGCTTGTCAGGGGAGCTGTTTTTT. This rearrangement joins TRBV5-1 to TRBJ2-2; D gene uncertain. V was pared by 1 base and J by 8 bases, with 3 bases between. The V gene's germline CDR1 is SGHRS and CDR2 YFSETQ. The CDR3 has 11 residues. The full variable domain, its missing parts supplied by reference TRBV5-1 and TRBJ2-2, is KAGVTQTPRYLIKTRGQQVTLSCSPISGHRSVSWYQQTPGQGLQFLFEYFSETQRNKGNFPGRFSGRQFSNSRSEMNVSTLELGDSALYLCASSLSGELFFGEGSRLTVL.

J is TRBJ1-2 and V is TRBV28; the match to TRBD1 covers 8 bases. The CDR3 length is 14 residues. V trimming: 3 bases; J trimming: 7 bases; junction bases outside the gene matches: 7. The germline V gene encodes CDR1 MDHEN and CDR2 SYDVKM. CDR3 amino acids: CASSFLNRGTGYTF. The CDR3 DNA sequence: TGTGCCAGCAGTTTTTTGAACAGGGGGACTGGCTACACCTTC.

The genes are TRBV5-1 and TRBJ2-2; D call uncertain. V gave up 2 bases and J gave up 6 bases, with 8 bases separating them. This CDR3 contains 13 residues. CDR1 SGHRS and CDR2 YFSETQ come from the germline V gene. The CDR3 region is CASSLPGSGELFF. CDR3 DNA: TGCGCCAGCAGCTTACCCGGGTCCGGGGAGCTGTTTTTT.

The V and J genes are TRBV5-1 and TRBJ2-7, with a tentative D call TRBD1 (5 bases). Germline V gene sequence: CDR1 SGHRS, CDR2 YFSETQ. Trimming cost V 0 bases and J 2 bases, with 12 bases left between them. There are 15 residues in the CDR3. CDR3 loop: CASSLGTRWPYEQYF. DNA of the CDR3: TGCGCCAGCAGCTTGGGGACAAGGTGGCCCTACGAGCAGTACTTC.

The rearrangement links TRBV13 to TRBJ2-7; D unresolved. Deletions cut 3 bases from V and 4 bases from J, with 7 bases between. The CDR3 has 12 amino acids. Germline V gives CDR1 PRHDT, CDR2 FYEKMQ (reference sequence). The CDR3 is CASSFLKYEQYF. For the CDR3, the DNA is TGTGCCAGCAGCTTTCTAAAGTACGAGCAGTACTTC.

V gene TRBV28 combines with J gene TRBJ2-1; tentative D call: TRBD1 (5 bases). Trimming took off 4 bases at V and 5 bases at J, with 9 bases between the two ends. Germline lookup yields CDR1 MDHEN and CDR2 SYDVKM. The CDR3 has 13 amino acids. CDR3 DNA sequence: TGTGCCAGCAGTTCAGGACACAACAATGAGCAGTTCTTC. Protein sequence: CASSSGHNNEQFF.

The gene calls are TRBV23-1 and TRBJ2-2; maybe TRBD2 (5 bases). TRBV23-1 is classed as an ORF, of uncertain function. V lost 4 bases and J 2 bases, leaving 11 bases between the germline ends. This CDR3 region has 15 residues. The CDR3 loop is CASSPERLNTGELFF. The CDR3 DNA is TGCGCCAGCAGTCCGGAGCGGCTAAACACCGGGGAGCTGTTTTTT.